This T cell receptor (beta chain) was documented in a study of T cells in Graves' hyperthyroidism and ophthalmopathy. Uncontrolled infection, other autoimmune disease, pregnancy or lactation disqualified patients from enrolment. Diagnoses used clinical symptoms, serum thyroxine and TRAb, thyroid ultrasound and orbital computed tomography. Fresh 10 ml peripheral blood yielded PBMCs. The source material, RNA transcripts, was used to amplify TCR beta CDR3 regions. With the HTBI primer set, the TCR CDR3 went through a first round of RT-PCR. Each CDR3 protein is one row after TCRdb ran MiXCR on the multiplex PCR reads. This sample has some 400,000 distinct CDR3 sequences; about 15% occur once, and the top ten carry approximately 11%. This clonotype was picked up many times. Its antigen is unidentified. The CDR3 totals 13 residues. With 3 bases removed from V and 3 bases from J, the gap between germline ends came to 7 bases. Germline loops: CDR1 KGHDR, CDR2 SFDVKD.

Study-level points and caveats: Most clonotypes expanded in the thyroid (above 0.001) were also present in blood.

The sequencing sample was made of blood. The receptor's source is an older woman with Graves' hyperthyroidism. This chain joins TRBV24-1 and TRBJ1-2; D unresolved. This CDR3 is CATSDNQDYGYTF. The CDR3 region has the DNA TGTGCCACCAGTGATAATCAGGACTATGGCTACACCTTC.